These 5 T cell receptor beta chains were all obtained from the same sample, sequenced in a study of T cells in Graves' hyperthyroidism and ophthalmopathy. RNA transcripts were the template for amplifying TCR beta CDR3 regions. During a first-round RT-PCR of the TCR CDR3, the HTBI primer set was used. From the multiplex PCR reads, TCRdb called clonotypes with MiXCR, one entry per CDR3 protein. This sample has some 490,000 distinct CDR3 sequences, with around a fifth found just once. Sequencing was done on a sample of blood. Receptors were obtained from a woman in her seventies with Graves' ophthalmopathy.

This clonotype has more than one count but fewer than ten. The chain employs TRBV6-2 or TRBV6-3 and TRBJ2-2; no firm D call. The CDR3 has 15 amino acids. CDR1 and CDR2 from the germline V gene are MNHEY and SVGEGT. V was pared by 5 bases and J by 6 bases, with 16 bases between. The CDR3 DNA is TGTGCCAGCAGTCGTCTCCCCACTCTTTCCGGGGAGCTGTTTTTT. Its translation is CASSRLPTLSGELFF.

This CDR3 reads CSVEDRTHNNEQFF. CDR3 in DNA: TGCAGCGTTGAAGATAGGACGCATAACAATGAGCAGTTCTTC. The genes are TRBV29-1 and TRBJ2-1; the D is unclear. The CDR3 contains 14 residues. Germline CDR1 and CDR2: SQVTM and ANQGSEA. V was clipped by 0 bases and J by 5 bases, with 11 bases between them.

This clonotype occurred many times. The rearrangement links TRBV6-1 to TRBJ2-1; TRBD1 is a possible D gene (6 bases). Between the trimmed V and J ends, which lost 2 bases and 10 bases, there was a span of 12 bases. CDR1 is MNHNS, CDR2 SASEGT, per germline. The CDR3 sequence is 13 residues long. The CDR3 DNA follows: TGTGCCAGCAGTGAACAGGGGCTCAGGGAGCAGTTCTTC. It yields the protein CASSEQGLREQFF.

This clonotype was detected ten times or more. V gene TRBV11-2 combines with J gene TRBJ2-5; D gene ambiguous. In germline, CDR1 is SGHAT, CDR2 FQNNGV. Between the trimmed V and J ends, which lost 4 bases and 9 bases, there was a span of 6 bases. The CDR3 is 10 amino acids. The CDR3: CASSSSSQYF. CDR3 in DNA: TGTGCCAGCAGCTCTTCATCCCAGTACTTC.

This clonotype appeared many times. This chain links TRBV6-2 or TRBV6-3 with TRBJ2-2, with TRBD2 identical over 11 bases. Germline assignment: CDR1 MNHEY and CDR2 SVGEGT. This CDR3 comprises 17 residues. The junction had 4 bases not matched to a gene; V was cut back by 4 bases and J by 0 bases. Here the CDR3 DNA reads TGTGCCAGCAGTTGGACTAGCGGGCGAGCGAACACCGGGGAGCTGTTTTTT. This gives the protein CASSWTSGRANTGELFF.